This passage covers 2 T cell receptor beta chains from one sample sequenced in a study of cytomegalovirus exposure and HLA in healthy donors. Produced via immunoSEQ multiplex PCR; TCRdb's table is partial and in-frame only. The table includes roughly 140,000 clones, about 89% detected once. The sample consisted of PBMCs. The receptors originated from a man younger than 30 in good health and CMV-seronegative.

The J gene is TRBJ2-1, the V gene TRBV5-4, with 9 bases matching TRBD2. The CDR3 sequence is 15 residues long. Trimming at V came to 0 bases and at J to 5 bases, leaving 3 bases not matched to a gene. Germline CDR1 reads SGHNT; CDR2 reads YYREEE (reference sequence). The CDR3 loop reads CASSLVAGGNNEQFF. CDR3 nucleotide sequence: TGTGCCAGCAGCTTGGTTGCGGGAGGGAACAATGAGCAGTTCTTC.

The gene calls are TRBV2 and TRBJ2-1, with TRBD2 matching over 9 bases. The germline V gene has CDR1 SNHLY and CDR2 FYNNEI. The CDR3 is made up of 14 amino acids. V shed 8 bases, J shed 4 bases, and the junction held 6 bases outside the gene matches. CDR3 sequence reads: CASLASGVYNEQFF. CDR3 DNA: TGTGCCAGCCTCGCTAGCGGGGTTTACAATGAGCAGTTCTTC.